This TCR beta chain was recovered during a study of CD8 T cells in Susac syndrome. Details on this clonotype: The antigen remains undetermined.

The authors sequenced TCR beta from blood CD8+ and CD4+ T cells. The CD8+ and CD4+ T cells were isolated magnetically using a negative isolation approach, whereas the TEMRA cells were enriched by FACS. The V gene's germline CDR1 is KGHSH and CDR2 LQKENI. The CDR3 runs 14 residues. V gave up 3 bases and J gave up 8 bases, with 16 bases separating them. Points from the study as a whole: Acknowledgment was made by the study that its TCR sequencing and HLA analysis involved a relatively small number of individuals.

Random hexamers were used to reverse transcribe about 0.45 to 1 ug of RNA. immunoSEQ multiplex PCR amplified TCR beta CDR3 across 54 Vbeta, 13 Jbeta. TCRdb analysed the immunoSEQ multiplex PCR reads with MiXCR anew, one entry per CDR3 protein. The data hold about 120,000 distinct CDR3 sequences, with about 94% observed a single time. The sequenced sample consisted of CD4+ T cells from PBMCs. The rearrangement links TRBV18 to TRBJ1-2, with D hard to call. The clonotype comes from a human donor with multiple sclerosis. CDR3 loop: CASSPQRGLDGYTF. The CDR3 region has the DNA TGTGCCAGCTCACCCCAGCGAGGACTGGACGGCTACACCTTC.